This T cell receptor (beta chain) is from a study of cytomegalovirus exposure and HLA in healthy donors. Study conclusions and caveats: Excluded were some V segments that proved indistinguishable, including TRBV6-2 and TRBV6-3. In a later analysis, most CMV-associated TCR beta chains appeared HLA-restricted. The dataset shows that most TCR sequences were rare, while some public TCRs occurred in many donors.

Germline CDR1 SGHDT, CDR2 YYEEEE. V trimming: 7 bases; J trimming: 4 bases; junction bases outside the gene matches: 4. The CDR3 is 13 residues long. Healthy individuals who donated bone marrow served as the donors. About this clone: Its target is unknown.

This PCR relied on a set of 60 Vbeta primers and 13 Jbeta primers. The assay was immunoSEQ multiplex PCR, and TCRdb's table has in-frame clones only and misses some. This sample has under 150,000 clones, with 75% to 85% found just once. Sequenced sample: PBMCs. This chain links TRBV5-6 with TRBJ1-4; 7 nucleotides agree with TRBD1. The sequence was obtained from a man in his thirties or forties in good health and CMV-seropositive. The chain's CDR3 is CASRTGNNEKLFF. The DNA for the CDR3 is TGTGCCAGCCGGACAGGAAATAATGAAAAACTGTTTTTT.